Detailed here is one TCR beta chain. Its specificity is unknown. The junction shows a germline mismatch at one end, possibly a read error. TCRdb used MiXCR to reprocess the RT-PCR reads, holding one entry per CDR3 protein. The table has 450,000 to 550,000 distinct CDR3 sequences, about 25% seen once. This sample was included in a study of response to subunit inactivated influenza vaccine. Study-level points and caveats: Authors suggested each seasonal flu vaccination may recruit only limited numbers of new T cells.

The CDR3 has 14 residues. The germline V gene encodes CDR1 KGHSH and CDR2 LQKENI. This rearrangement joins TRBV18 to TRBJ2-7; the D is unclear. The receptor was isolated from a man between 50 and 59 years old who received an inactivated influenza vaccine. Sequenced here: CD4+ T cells sorted from PBMCs, sampled more than 4 days after vaccination. This CDR3 is CVSSPDLGPYEQYF. The CDR3 nucleotides are TGTGTCAGCTCACCGGACCTGGGCCCCTACGAGCAGTACTTC.